The next 12 T cell receptor beta chains were all read from a single sample in a study of cytomegalovirus exposure and HLA in healthy donors. The PCR made use of 60 Vbeta and 13 Jbeta primers. The assay was immunoSEQ multiplex PCR, and TCRdb's table has in-frame clones only and misses some. The data contain 150,000 to 200,000 clones, around 73% of them singletons. Specimen: PBMCs. These receptors all come from a male donor in good health and CMV-seronegative.

This clone was counted once. The chain uses TRBV2 and TRBJ2-7; 7 positions match TRBD1. This CDR3 comprises 15 residues. Germline V gene lookup returns CDR1 SNHLY and CDR2 FYNNEI. With 1 base clipped from V and 3 bases from J, the junction kept 6 bases outside the gene matches. This CDR3 reads CASSEVRTGYYEQYF. In DNA, the CDR3 is TGTGCCAGCAGTGAAGTCCGGACAGGATACTACGAGCAGTACTTC.

This chain joins TRBV6-5 and TRBJ1-5; 7 bases map to TRBD1. V was pared by 0 bases and J by 5 bases, with 1 base of the junction left unmatched. CDR3 length equals 14 residues. Germline V CDR1 and CDR2: MNHEY, SVGAGI. CDR3 residues: CASSYSQGDQPQHF. The CDR3 nucleotides read TGTGCCAGCAGTTACTCCCAGGGGGATCAGCCCCAGCATTTT.

A few counts support this clone. The gene calls are TRBV7-3 and TRBJ1-2, with 9 bases lining up with TRBD1. Germline V gene lookup returns CDR1 SGHTA and CDR2 FQGTGA. The CDR3 has 16 amino acids. With V trimmed by 0 bases and J by 6 bases, 8 bases remained unmatched. Written as DNA, the CDR3 is TGTGCCAGCAGCTTAACCCCGGACAGGGGAAGTGATGGCTACACCTTC. This codes for CASSLTPDRGSDGYTF.

This chain uses TRBV4-1 with TRBJ2-1; 9 positions match TRBD2. This CDR3 contains 15 residues. Germline CDR1 and CDR2: MGHRA and YSYEKL. V was clipped by 4 bases and J by 6 bases; unmatched bases: 7. CDR3 DNA sequence: TGCGCCAGCAGCCCCCAAGCGGGGGGTCTCAATGAGCAGTTCTTC. Protein product: CASSPQAGGLNEQFF.

The rearrangement uses TRBV4-1 and TRBJ2-2, with 10 bases identical to TRBD2. Germline V CDR1 and CDR2: MGHRA, YSYEKL. With 3 bases clipped from V and 6 bases from J, the junction kept 13 bases outside the gene matches. This CDR3 region has 18 residues. The CDR3 region is CASSQFGGSGGASGELFF. The DNA for the CDR3 is TGCGCCAGCAGCCAGTTCGGGGGGAGCGGGGGGGCCTCCGGGGAGCTGTTTTTT.

This sequence joins TRBV25-1 and TRBJ1-6, with TRBD1 matching over 7 bases. This CDR3 spans 14 amino acids. Germline lookup yields CDR1 MGHDK and CDR2 SYGVNS. The V and J ends lost 6 bases and 5 bases, in that order; junction bases with no gene match: 4. The CDR3 loop reads CASRRDSDNSPLHF. In nucleotides, the CDR3 is TGTGCCAGCAGACGGGACAGCGATAATTCACCCCTCCACTTT.

J is TRBJ1-6 and V is TRBV27, with D tentatively TRBD1 (6 bases). The germline CDR1 and CDR2 sequences are MNHEY and SMNVEV (reference sequence). The V end lost 4 bases, the J end lost 6 bases, and 16 bases lay between the germline ends. CDR3 length: 16 residues. The CDR3 reads CASSWDTGQRNSPLHF. The CDR3 coding sequence is TGTGCCAGCAGTTGGGATACGGGACAACGTAATTCACCCCTCCACTTT.

This chain links TRBV6-1 with TRBJ1-6; TRBD1 might be the D (5 bases). CDR3 size: 18 residues. The V gene lost 1 base and the J gene lost 4 bases, with 17 bases spanning the gap. Germline V CDR1 and CDR2: MNHNS, SASEGT. CDR3 sequence (DNA): TGTGCCAGCAGTGAAGACGGGGGATGGTGGGAATATAATTCACCCCTCCACTTT. This gives the protein CASSEDGGWWEYNSPLHF.

This chain connects TRBV11-2 to TRBJ2-1; 8 bases align to TRBD2. The CDR3 is 12 residues long. Germline lookup yields CDR1 SGHAT and CDR2 FQNNGV. The junction had 1 base not matched to a gene; V was cut back by 6 bases and J by 6 bases. The CDR3 coding sequence is TGTGCCAGCAGACGGGAGGGCAATGAGCAGTTCTTC. This gives the protein CASRREGNEQFF.

V usage is TRBV5-1 and J usage is TRBJ2-3, with D unclear. The CDR3 contains 13 residues. Trimming removed 4 bases at V and 6 bases at J, with 12 bases between. Germline assignment: CDR1 SGHRS and CDR2 YFSETQ. CDR3 residues: CASSTDSEDTQYF. CDR3 DNA: TGCGCCAGCAGCACCGACTCCGAGGATACGCAGTATTTT.

CDR3 protein: CASSPGSLNTEAFF. CDR3 coding DNA: TGTGCCAGCAGCCCAGGATCTTTGAACACTGAAGCTTTCTTT. The chain employs TRBV9 and TRBJ1-1; D gene unclear. V was cut by 4 bases and J by 0 bases, with 10 bases left in between. Germline CDR1 SGDLS, CDR2 YYNGEE. This CDR3 contains 14 residues.

A note on this clone: A read error may account for a junction end that differs from germline. V is TRBV11-1 and J is TRBJ2-1, with TRBD2 as a possible D gene (5 bases). Germline-derived CDR1 and CDR2 are SGHAT and FQDESV (reference sequence). The CDR3 length is 13 residues. CDR3 amino acids: CASSPDSHNEQFF. CDR3 in DNA: TGTGCCAGCAGCCCGGACTCCCACAATGAGCAGTTCTTC. The full variable domain, completed using reference TRBV11-1 and TRBJ2-1, is EAEVAQSPRYKITEKSQAVAFWCDPISGHATLYWYRQILGQGPELLVQFQDESVVDDSQLPKDRFSAERLKGVDSTLKIQPAELGDSAMYLCASSPDSHNEQFFGPGTRLTVL.